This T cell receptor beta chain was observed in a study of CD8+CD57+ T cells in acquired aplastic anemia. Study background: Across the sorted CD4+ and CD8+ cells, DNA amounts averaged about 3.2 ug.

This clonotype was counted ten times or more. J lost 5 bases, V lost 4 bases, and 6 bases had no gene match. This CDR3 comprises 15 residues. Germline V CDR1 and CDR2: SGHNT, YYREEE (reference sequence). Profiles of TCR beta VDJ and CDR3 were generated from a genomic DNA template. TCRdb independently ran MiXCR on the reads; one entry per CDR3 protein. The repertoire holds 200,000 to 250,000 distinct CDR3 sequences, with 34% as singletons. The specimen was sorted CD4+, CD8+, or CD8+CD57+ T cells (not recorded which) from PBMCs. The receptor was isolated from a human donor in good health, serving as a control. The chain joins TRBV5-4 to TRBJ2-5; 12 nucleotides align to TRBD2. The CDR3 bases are TGTGCCAGCAGCGTGACTAGCGGGAGTGCGGAGACCCAGTACTTC. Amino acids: CASSVTSGSAETQYF. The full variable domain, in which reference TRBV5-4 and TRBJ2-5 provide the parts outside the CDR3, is ETGVTQSPTHLIKTRGQQVTLRCSSQSGHNTVSWYQQALGQGPQFIFQYYREEENGRGNFPPRFSGLQFPNYSSELNVNALELDDSALYLCASSVTSGSAETQYFGPGTRLLVL.